The next 25 T cell receptor beta chains were all read from a single sample in a study of human thymus T cells. Sequencing was performed with immunoSEQ multiplex PCR; in TCRdb, only in-frame clones are kept and a portion is missing. The sample has tens of thousands of clones, nearly 95% seen once. Sequencing was carried out using blood. The receptors were sampled from a boy in the first two years of life with a congenital heart defect but otherwise immunologically healthy.

The chain carries TRBV27 and TRBJ2-6; D call uncertain. Trimming took off 2 bases at V and 4 bases at J, with 6 bases between the two ends. Looked up from germline, CDR1 is MNHEY and CDR2 is SMNVEV (reference sequence). The CDR3 sequence is 14 residues long. The CDR3 DNA reads as TGTGCCAGCAGTTTAGTCCCCGGGGCCAACGTCCTGACTTTC. This translates into CASSLVPGANVLTF.

The chain combines TRBV7-3 with TRBJ2-2; no definite D call. Germline CDR1 reads SGHTA; CDR2 reads FQGTGA. V was pared by 5 bases and J by 6 bases, with 10 bases between. The CDR3 consists of 13 residues. CDR3 bases: TGTGCCAGCAGCACGGACCGAGCCGGGGAGCTGTTTTTT. As protein: CASSTDRAGELFF.

The V call is TRBV25-1, the J call TRBJ2-7; no definite D call. Germline loops: CDR1 MGHDK, CDR2 SYGVNS. Trimming removed 2 bases from V and 2 bases from J, with 4 bases in between. The CDR3 contains 12 residues. CDR3 protein: CASSELPYEQYF. CDR3 coding DNA: TGTGCCAGCAGTGAACTGCCCTACGAGCAGTACTTC.

The rearrangement uses TRBV4-1 and TRBJ2-6; 9 nucleotides agree with TRBD1. J lost 0 bases, V lost 4 bases, and 16 bases had no gene match. Germline values: CDR1 MGHRA, CDR2 YSYEKL. There are 21 residues in the CDR3. The CDR3 is CASSREGDRVLLPSGANVLTF. The CDR3, as DNA: TGCGCCAGCAGCCGAGAGGGGGACAGGGTCCTCCTCCCCTCTGGGGCCAACGTCCTGACTTTC.

The CDR3 region has the DNA TGTGCCAGCAGCTTGGGACAGGGGGGCTCCTATGGCTACACCTTC. Amino acids: CASSLGQGGSYGYTF. The V call is TRBV7-2, the J call TRBJ1-2; 11 bases agree with TRBD1. Unmatched junction bases numbered 4, after V lost 3 bases and J lost 4 bases. Germline lookup yields CDR1 SGHTA and CDR2 FQGNSA. CDR3 length equals 15 residues.

The chain uses TRBV9 and TRBJ1-2; a possible D gene is TRBD1 (6 bases). Germline assignment: CDR1 SGDLS and CDR2 YYNGEE. The CDR3 length is 14 residues. Trimming shortened V by 6 bases and J by 5 bases, and 17 bases separated the two germline ends. Written as DNA, the CDR3 is TGTGCCAGCACCACTACAGGGACCGGGTATGGCTACACCTTC. This encodes CASTTTGTGYGYTF.

This chain joins TRBV19 and TRBJ1-2; the D is unclear. The ends were cut back, 3 bases at V and 0 bases at J, with 14 bases in the middle. There are 16 residues in the CDR3. Germline values: CDR1 LNHDA, CDR2 SQIVND (reference sequence). The DNA of the CDR3 is TGTGCCAGTAGTATCTACCACAACAACCCTAACTATGGCTACACCTTC. Its translation is CASSIYHNNPNYGYTF.

This chain connects TRBV6-5 to TRBJ1-3; D unclear. The CDR3 has 14 residues. Trimming left V 6 bases short and J 0 bases short, with 9 bases between. Germline CDR1 reads MNHEY; CDR2 reads SVGAGI. CDR3 amino acids: CASRGAVSGNTIYF. DNA of the CDR3: TGTGCCAGCAGGGGCGCGGTCTCTGGAAACACCATATATTTT.

This sequence joins TRBV28 and TRBJ1-2, with TRBD1 matching 10 bases. Germline lookup yields CDR1 MDHEN and CDR2 SYDVKM. The CDR3 extends over 16 amino acids. CDR3 nucleotides: TGTGCTATTACAGGGACAGGGGAAGGTTTGACCTATGGCTACACCTTC. The encoded protein is CAITGTGEGLTYGYTF.

Here the CDR3 reads CASGADYGSPLHF. For the CDR3, the DNA is TGTGCCAGCGGGGCGGACTACGGTTCACCCCTCCACTTT. The chain is built from TRBV28 and TRBJ1-6; the D gene is possibly TRBD1 (5 bases). The V end was cut by 8 bases, the J end by 9 bases, with 14 bases between. CDR1 MDHEN and CDR2 SYDVKM come from the germline V gene. This CDR3 is built from 13 residues.

The chain employs TRBV4-3 and TRBJ2-5; 11 nucleotides align to TRBD2. Germline loops: CDR1 LGHNA, CDR2 YSLEER. The CDR3 runs to 21 residues. V gave up 0 bases and J gave up 4 bases; unmatched junction bases: 19. The CDR3 nucleotides read TGCGCCAGCAGCCAAGAGCCTTACGACAGCGAACTAGCGGGGGTAAGAGAGACCCAGTACTTC. Translating gives CASSQEPYDSELAGVRETQYF.

The V and J genes are TRBV4-1 and TRBJ2-3, with 9 bases aligning to TRBD2. Per germline, CDR1 MGHRA and CDR2 YSYEKL. The CDR3 contains 17 residues. The V gene end was trimmed by 3 bases and the J gene end by 2 bases; junction bases not matched to a gene: 9. The CDR3 loop is CASSQSTSGPFTDTQYF. The CDR3 nucleotides are TGCGCCAGCAGCCAGTCCACTAGCGGGCCCTTCACAGATACGCAGTATTTT.

This clone was seen once. The chain has TRBV7-6 and TRBJ2-1; TRBD2 is a possible D gene (6 bases). This CDR3 has 14 amino acids. Germline assignment: CDR1 SGHVS and CDR2 FNYEAQ. The ends were cut back, 5 bases at V and 7 bases at J, with 15 bases in the middle. The DNA of the CDR3 is TGTGCCAGCAGCCCCTCACTAGCAGGAAATGAGCAGTTCTTC. This gives the protein CASSPSLAGNEQFF.

The chain combines TRBV27 with TRBJ1-2; D unresolved. Between the trimmed V and J ends, which lost 4 bases and 2 bases, there was a span of 8 bases. CDR3 length: 13 residues. CDR1 and CDR2 from the germline V gene are MNHEY and SMNVEV (reference sequence). The CDR3 protein is CASSWSKNYGYTF. CDR3 coding DNA: TGTGCCAGCAGTTGGTCGAAGAACTATGGCTACACCTTC.

This clone occurred once. The chain joins TRBV4-1 to TRBJ2-7; D not certain. V was trimmed by 2 bases and J by 1 base, leaving 12 bases between them. The germline V gene encodes CDR1 MGHRA and CDR2 YSYEKL. This CDR3 comprises 15 residues. Written as DNA, the CDR3 is TGCGCCAGCAGCCAATATCAACAGTCTTCCTACGAGCAGTACTTC. This codes for CASSQYQQSSYEQYF.

The DNA of the CDR3 is TGTGCAAGTCACCAGGGGGCGGATGGCTACACCTTC. Translated, it gives CASHQGADGYTF. The chain recombines TRBV12-2 with TRBJ1-2; TRBD1, the table's D call, was not compared with the DNA. TRBV12-2 is annotated as a pseudogene. CDR3 size: 12 residues.

The rearrangement uses TRBV2 and TRBJ2-5; 10 nucleotides match TRBD1. The CDR3 loop spans 14 amino acids. V trimming: 7 bases; J trimming: 5 bases; junction bases outside the gene matches: 7. CDR1 SNHLY and CDR2 FYNNEI come from the germline V gene. CDR3 sequence reads: CASTQTGGEETQYF. The DNA for the CDR3 is TGTGCCAGCACCCAGACAGGGGGCGAGGAGACCCAGTACTTC. The variable domain in full, completed from reference TRBV2 and TRBJ2-5, reads EPEVTQTPSHQVTQMGQEVILRCVPISNHLYFYWYRQILGQKVEFLVSFYNNEISEKSEIFDDQFSVERPDGSNFTLKIRSTKLEDSAMYFCASTQTGGEETQYFGPGTRLLVL.

V is TRBV6-5 and J is TRBJ2-7; TRBD1 matches 7 bases. The CDR3 totals 15 residues. V lost 5 bases and J lost 0; bases outside the gene matches: 7. Germline CDR1 MNHEY, CDR2 SVGAGI. CDR3 DNA: TGTGCCAGCAGTGCAGGGGGTTTAAGCTCCTACGAGCAGTACTTC. Residues: CASSAGGLSSYEQYF.

V and J are TRBV13 and TRBJ2-7, with 7 positions matching TRBD1. Germline loops: CDR1 PRHDT, CDR2 FYEKMQ (reference sequence). The length of the CDR3 is 15 residues. Trimming removed 5 bases from V and 1 base from J; junction bases left unmatched: 8. CDR3 region: CASSKGTDYSYEQYF. Written as DNA, the CDR3 is TGTGCCAGCAGCAAGGGGACAGATTATTCCTACGAGCAGTACTTC.

The rearrangement uses TRBV7-6 and TRBJ1-1, with TRBD1 as a possible D gene (6 bases). The germline CDR1 and CDR2 sequences are SGHVS and FNYEAQ. The CDR3 has 16 residues. V was cut by 2 bases and J by 0 bases, with 13 bases left in between. CDR3: CASSLTDRHMNTEAFF. CDR3 nucleotide sequence: TGTGCCAGCAGCTTAACCGACAGGCACATGAACACTGAAGCTTTCTTT.

This clone has just a few counts. This rearrangement joins TRBV5-1 to TRBJ1-1; D uncertain. V lost 2 bases to trimming and J lost 0 bases, with 5 bases between them. The CDR3 sequence is 13 residues long. CDR1 and CDR2 (germline): SGHRS, YFSETQ. The CDR3 DNA reads TGCGCCAGCAGCTTAGGAATGAACACTGAAGCTTTCTTT. Translation gives CASSLGMNTEAFF.

The chain has TRBV5-1 and TRBJ2-2; 11 bases line up with TRBD2. Trimming cost V 3 bases and J 4 bases; bases outside gene matches: 5. This CDR3 spans 16 amino acids. Looked up from germline, CDR1 is SGHRS and CDR2 is YFSETQ. The CDR3 nucleotides are TGCGCCAGCAGCTCCGCACTAGCGGGGGTCACCGGGGAGCTGTTTTTT. Residues: CASSSALAGVTGELFF. The variable domain in full, with the rest retrieved from reference TRBV5-1 and TRBJ2-2, is KAGVTQTPRYLIKTRGQQVTLSCSPISGHRSVSWYQQTPGQGLQFLFEYFSETQRNKGNFPGRFSGRQFSNSRSEMNVSTLELGDSALYLCASSSALAGVTGELFFGEGSRLTVL.

The chain employs TRBV6-4 and TRBJ1-6; D not certain. V was pared by 8 bases and J by 0 bases, with 14 bases between. The CDR3 has 16 amino acids. Germline assignment: CDR1 MRHNA and CDR2 SNTAGT. CDR3 loop: CASASTWSSYNSPLHF. The CDR3 DNA sequence: TGTGCCAGCGCAAGTACGTGGAGCTCCTATAATTCACCCCTCCACTTT.

The chain joins TRBV10-3 to TRBJ2-5; D is possibly TRBD1 or TRBD2 (5 bases each). Germline CDR1 is ENHRY and CDR2 is SYGVKD. Trimming cost V 3 bases and J 5 bases, with 7 bases left between them. The CDR3 consists of 12 residues. CDR3 nucleotide sequence: TGTGCCATCAGTGACAGGGAGGAGACCCAGTACTTC. Protein product: CAISDREETQYF.

J is TRBJ2-3 and V is TRBV5-1, with D possibly matching TRBD1 (5 bases). With 4 bases removed from V and 5 bases from J, the gap between germline ends came to 14 bases. Germline values: CDR1 SGHRS, CDR2 YFSETQ. The length of the CDR3 is 14 residues. The CDR3 region has the DNA TGCGCCAGCAGCAAAGGGGCTATAGGAGATACGCAGTATTTT. It codes for CASSKGAIGDTQYF.